The rows below give T cell receptor beta chains drawn from one sample of a study of blood T cell repertoires in COVID-19. Sequencing was performed with immunoSEQ multiplex PCR; in TCRdb, only in-frame clones are kept and a portion is missing. In the table there are under 250,000 clones, about 80% of which are singletons. The sequenced material came from peripheral blood. The receptors stem from a woman younger than 45 who had recovered from COVID-19. Both conserved end residues are part of each CDR3. D genes are given only for firm matches. Size values are once, few and many counts, or a class for expanded clones, and some rows have none.

d_gene	abundance	len	v_gene	j_gene	CDR3nt	CDR3aa
TRBD2	few	18	TRBV3-1/TRBV3-2	TRBJ2-1	TGTGCCAGCAGCCAGGATTTACTAGCGGGCATTAGCCACAATGAGCAGTTCTTC	CASSQDLLAGISHNEQFF
TRBD1	NA	15	TRBV29-1	TRBJ1-2	TGCAGCGCCCCGGTCACTGGGACAGGTGTCTATGGCTACACCTTC	CSAPVTGTGVYGYTF
NA	NA	15	TRBV28	TRBJ1-2	TGTGCCAGCAGTTTATCCTATATTCAGGGGAGCGGCTACACCTTC	CASSLSYIQGSGYTF
NA	NA	15	TRBV28	TRBJ1-4	TGTGCCAGCACCCCAAGTGGGGGGGGAGATGAAAAACTGTTTTTT	CASTPSGGGDEKLFF
NA	NA	15	TRBV5-1	TRBJ2-7	TGCGCCAGCAGCTTGGACCCGGGAACCCTATACGAGCAGTACTTC	CASSLDPGTLYEQYF
NA	NA	16	TRBV27	TRBJ2-1	TGTGCCAGCAGTTTATTCCGGTCGAGCTCCTACAATGAGCAGTTCTTC	CASSLFRSSSYNEQFF
TRBD1	NA	15	TRBV30	TRBJ2-7	TGTGCCTGGGGACGCACAGGGGGCACATCCTACGAGCAGTACTTC	CAWGRTGGTSYEQYF
NA	NA	14	TRBV6-5	TRBJ1-4	TGTGCCAGCATAGGGAGGGGCATGGGAGAAAAACTGTTTTTT	CASIGRGMGEKLFF
TRBD1	NA	15	TRBV24-1	TRBJ1-2	TGTGCCACCAGTGACGTTCAGGGGGCGAGGTATGGCTACACCTTC	CATSDVQGARYGYTF
TRBD1	NA	14	TRBV25-1	TRBJ2-1	TGTGCCAGCAGTGTCGGACAGGCCTACAATGAGCAGTTCTTC	CASSVGQAYNEQFF
NA	NA	11	TRBV28	TRBJ1-2	TGTGTCTCCGGGTTAAACTATGGCTACACCTTC	CVSGLNYGYTF
NA	NA	15	TRBV5-4	TRBJ2-7	TGTGCCAGCAGCTTGGATCAGGGGCGGTCCTACGAGCAGTACTTC	CASSLDQGRSYEQYF
NA	NA	14	TRBV21-1	TRBJ2-7	TGTGCCAGCAGCAACGGACAGCTAACCTACGAGCAGTACTTC	CASSNGQLTYEQYF
TRBD1	NA	15	TRBV28	TRBJ1-2	TGTGCCAGCAGTTTCACCGGGACAGGGAGCTATGGCTACACCTTC	CASSFTGTGSYGYTF
NA	NA	12	TRBV28	TRBJ2-3	TGTGCCAGCAGCCCCAGGATAGATACGCAGTATTTT	CASSPRIDTQYF
TRBD1	NA	14	TRBV9	TRBJ2-7	TGTGCCAGCAGCGTTGGGGACAGCCCCTACGAGCAGTACTTC	CASSVGDSPYEQYF
NA	NA	13	TRBV2	TRBJ2-5	TGTGCCAGCAGTGAGGCTAGCTGGGAGACCCAGTACTTC	CASSEASWETQYF
NA	NA	13	TRBV6-5	TRBJ2-5	TGTGCCAGCAGCGGACAGACAAAAGAGACCCAGTACTTC	CASSGQTKETQYF
NA	NA	17	TRBV5-6	TRBJ2-7	TGTGCCAGCAGCGCGAATGGGGGGTTGGGGCTACGGTACGAGCAGTACTTC	CASSANGGLGLRYEQYF
TRBD2	NA	13	TRBV10-2	TRBJ2-1	TGCGCCAGCAGCTTGAATCTAGCGGGAGAACAGTTCTTC	CASSLNLAGEQFF
TRBD1	once	15	TRBV6-5	TRBJ1-6	TGTGCCACGTTCCGATCCAGGGGGAGAGGTTCACCCCTCCACTTT	CATFRSRGRGSPLHF
NA	NA	14	TRBV27	TRBJ1-5	TGTGCCAGCAGTTTCAGGGGTCACAATCAGCCCCAGCATTTT	CASSFRGHNQPQHF
NA	NA	16	TRBV19	TRBJ2-5	TGTGCCAGTAGTATAGGAGCAGTAGCGGACCAAGAGACCCAGTACTTC	CASSIGAVADQETQYF
NA	NA	15	TRBV11-2	TRBJ1-5	TGTGCCAGCAGCCAAACGGGGGGGAGCAATCAGCCCCAGCATTTT	CASSQTGGSNQPQHF
TRBD2	once	14	TRBV6-5	TRBJ2-4	TGTGCCAGCAGTTCCCCGGGAGGGCTTCCCATTCAGTACTTC	CASSSPGGLPIQYF
NA	NA	16	TRBV19	TRBJ2-4	TGTGCCAGTAGTAGGGCTCAGGGACTAGCCAAAAACATTCAGTACTTC	CASSRAQGLAKNIQYF
TRBD1	once	17	TRBV6-1	TRBJ1-6	TGTGCCAGCAGTGAAATGGACAGGGGGCCATATAATTCACCCCTCCACTTT	CASSEMDRGPYNSPLHF
NA	NA	15	TRBV14	TRBJ2-7	TGTGCCAGCAGCCAAGTGCGGGTGCTCCCCTACGAGCAGTACTTC	CASSQVRVLPYEQYF
NA	once	13	TRBV27	TRBJ1-2	TGTGCCAGCCGCCTAGGGGCGAACTATGGCTACACCTTC	CASRLGANYGYTF
TRBD2	NA	17	TRBV6-6	TRBJ2-1	TGTGCCAGCAGTCGGGGTCCCTCTAGCGGGAGGGCCGAGGAGCAGTTCTTC	CASSRGPSSGRAEEQFF
NA	NA	13	TRBV6-5	TRBJ1-1	TGTGCCAGCAGTATACAGGGCTCAGGTCGTGCTTTCTTT	CASSIQGSGRAFF
NA	few	13	TRBV15	TRBJ2-7	TGTGCCACCAGCAGAGACAGGGGTTACGAGCAGTACTTC	CATSRDRGYEQYF
NA	NA	18	TRBV28	TRBJ1-5	TGTGCCAGCAGCCAGGTGGGGGGTTTTCGGAGAAGCAATCAGCCCCAGCATTTT	CASSQVGGFRRSNQPQHF
NA	NA	17	TRBV27	TRBJ2-6	TGTGCCAGCAGTTTAGGGGGCAGGGGTTCAGGGGCCAACGTCCTGACTTTC	CASSLGGRGSGANVLTF
NA	NA	12	TRBV4-2	TRBJ2-5	TGTGCCAGCAGCCAAGTGAGGGAGACCCAGTACTTC	CASSQVRETQYF
NA	NA	13	TRBV3-1/TRBV3-2	TRBJ2-7	TGTGCCAGCAGCCAAGAAGAAGCGGGCGAGCAGTACTTC	CASSQEEAGEQYF
TRBD2	NA	15	TRBV28	TRBJ2-7	TGTGCCAGCAGCTCTCCGGGACTAGCGATAAACGAGCAGTACTTC	CASSSPGLAINEQYF
TRBD1	many	13	TRBV25-1	TRBJ2-4	TGTGCCAGCAGACAGGGGGCCAAAAACATTCAGTACTTC	CASRQGAKNIQYF
TRBD2	NA	17	TRBV5-5	TRBJ2-3	TGTGCCAGCAGGCGGTCGGGACTAGCAAAAGACCCAGATACGCAGTATTTT	CASRRSGLAKDPDTQYF
TRBD1	once	15	TRBV9	TRBJ1-6	TGTGCCAGCAGCGTGGGGGACAGGGGTAATTCACCCCTCCACTTT	CASSVGDRGNSPLHF
NA	NA	14	TRBV10-3	TRBJ1-2	TGTGCCATCAGTGAGTCTTTGGGGGGCTATGGCTACACCTTC	CAISESLGGYGYTF
NA	NA	12	TRBV2	TRBJ1-2	TGTGCCAGCATGGAGGGTCAAAATGGCTACACCTTC	CASMEGQNGYTF
NA	NA	17	TRBV15	TRBJ2-3	TGTGCCACCAGCAGAGATGCGGAGGGATCGGGCACAGATACGCAGTATTTT	CATSRDAEGSGTDTQYF
NA	NA	14	TRBV6-5	TRBJ1-2	TGTGCCAGCAGCGGCGCGGGGGTTGTCTATGGCTACACCTTC	CASSGAGVVYGYTF
NA	NA	15	TRBV5-1	TRBJ2-6	TGCGCCAGCAGCTTACAGAGATCTGGGGCCAACGTCCTGACTTTC	CASSLQRSGANVLTF
NA	NA	15	TRBV7-2	TRBJ2-1	TGTGCCAGCAGCTTAGAGGCTAGGGGTTACAATGAGCAGTTCTTC	CASSLEARGYNEQFF
NA	NA	14	TRBV19	TRBJ1-2	TGTGCCAGTAGTATCCACAGGGATAACTATGGCTACACCTTC	CASSIHRDNYGYTF
TRBD1	few	14	TRBV27	TRBJ1-1	TGTGCCAGCAGTTCCCGGACAGGGGTAACTGAAGCTTTCTTT	CASSSRTGVTEAFF
TRBD2	NA	14	TRBV29-1	TRBJ2-1	TGCAGCGGTGCCGGGACTAGCGGCTACAATGAGCAGTTCTTC	CSGAGTSGYNEQFF
NA	NA	12	TRBV5-1	TRBJ1-1	TGCGCCAGCAGCGGGGGCGAGCCTGAAGCTTTCTTT	CASSGGEPEAFF
TRBD2	NA	15	TRBV5-1	TRBJ2-1	TGCGCCAGCAGCACAACTAGCGGGAGTATCAATGAGCAGTTCTTC	CASSTTSGSINEQFF
NA	NA	12	TRBV28	TRBJ1-2	TGTGCCAGCAGCTGGGCAGACTATGGCTACACCTTC	CASSWADYGYTF
NA	NA	14	TRBV6-5	TRBJ2-1	TGTGCCAGCATCGTGAGGGAGGCCTGGAATGAGCAGTTCTTC	CASIVREAWNEQFF